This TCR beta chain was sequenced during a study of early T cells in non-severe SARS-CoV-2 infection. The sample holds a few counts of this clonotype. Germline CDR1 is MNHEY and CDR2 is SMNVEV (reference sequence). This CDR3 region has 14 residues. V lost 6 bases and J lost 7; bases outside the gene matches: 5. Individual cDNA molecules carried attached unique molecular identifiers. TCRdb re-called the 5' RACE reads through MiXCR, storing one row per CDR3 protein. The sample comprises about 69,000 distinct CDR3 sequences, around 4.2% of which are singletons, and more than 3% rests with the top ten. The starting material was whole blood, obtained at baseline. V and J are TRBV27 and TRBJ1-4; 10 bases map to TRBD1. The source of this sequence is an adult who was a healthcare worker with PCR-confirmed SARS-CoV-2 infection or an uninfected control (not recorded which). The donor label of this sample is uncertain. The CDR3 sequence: CASRRQGASEKLFF. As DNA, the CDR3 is TGTGCCAGCAGAAGACAGGGGGCTAGTGAAAAACTGTTTTTT.